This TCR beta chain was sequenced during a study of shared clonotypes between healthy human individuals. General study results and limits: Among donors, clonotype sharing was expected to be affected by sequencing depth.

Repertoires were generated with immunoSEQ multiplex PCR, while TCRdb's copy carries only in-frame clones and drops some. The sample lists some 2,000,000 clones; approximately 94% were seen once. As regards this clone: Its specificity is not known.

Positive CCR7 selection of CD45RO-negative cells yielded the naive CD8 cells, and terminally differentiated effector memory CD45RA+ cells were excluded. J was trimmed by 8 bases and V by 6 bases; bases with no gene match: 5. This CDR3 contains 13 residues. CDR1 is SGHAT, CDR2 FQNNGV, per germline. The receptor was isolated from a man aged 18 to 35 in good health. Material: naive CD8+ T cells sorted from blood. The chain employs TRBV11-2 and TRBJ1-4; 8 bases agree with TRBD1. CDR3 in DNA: TGTGCCAGCAGGCAGACAGGGGTGGAAAAACTGTTTTTT. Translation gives CASRQTGVEKLFF.